This entry lists 15 T cell receptor beta chains sequenced from one sample in a study of blood T cell repertoires in COVID-19 (dated by TCRdb to the early 2020s). Library construction relied on the immunoSEQ multiplex PCR assay. The source is immuneACCESS, and TCRdb retained only in-frame sequences with V and J called. Part of the clones is not carried over; for the studies checked, unresolved V genes explain less than half of this, and the remainder is unexplained. Present in this sample are approximately 220,000 clones, 65% to 85% of which were seen just once. Around 6.5% of the sample rests with the top ten. The sequencing sample was made of PBMCs or T cells enriched from blood (not recorded which). The receptors were gathered from a woman aged 40 to 49 who had recovered from COVID-19.

The V and J genes are TRBV7-2 and TRBJ1-2; TRBD1 might be the D (5 bases). The germline gives CDR1 SGHTA, CDR2 FQGNSA. With 0 bases removed from V and 8 bases from J, the gap between germline ends came to 10 bases. This CDR3 is 13 amino acids long. CDR3 residues: CASSLARVGGYTF. The CDR3 nucleotides read TGTGCCAGCAGCTTAGCCAGGGTGGGCGGCTACACCTTC.

The CDR3 region has the DNA TGTGCCAGCAGCTTCTCATCGTTGGGGGCCGAAACTGAAGCTTTCTTT. It translates to CASSFSSLGAETEAFF. The chain recombines TRBV11-2 with TRBJ1-1, with a possible D match to TRBD1 (6 bases). Trimming removed 3 bases from V and 5 bases from J, with 19 bases in between. Germline CDR1 SGHAT, CDR2 FQNNGV. The CDR3 covers 16 residues.

The CDR3 region is CASSQAYRGRYNEQFF. The CDR3 nucleotides are TGTGCCAGCAGCCAAGCCTACAGGGGGCGTTACAATGAGCAGTTCTTC. V is TRBV3-1 (or the pseudogene TRBV3-2) and J is TRBJ2-1; 9 nucleotides line up with TRBD1. CDR3 length: 16 amino acids. The germline CDR1 and CDR2 sequences are LGHDT and YNNKEL (reference sequence). The junction had 5 bases not matched to a gene; V was cut back by 1 base and J by 4 bases.

This clone was recorded a few times. This chain's CDR3 is CASSGDRGSYEQYV. Here the CDR3 DNA reads TGTGCCAGCAGCGGGGACAGGGGTTCGTACGAGCAGTACGTC. The gene calls are TRBV5-6 and TRBJ2-7; 10 bases are a match to TRBD1. The CDR3 totals 14 residues. V lost 4 bases, J lost 4 bases, and 5 bases stayed unmatched. In germline, CDR1 is SGHDT, CDR2 YYEEEE.

The table lists this clone with a count of one. The chain has TRBV3-1 (or the pseudogene TRBV3-2) and TRBJ1-1; 7 bases match TRBD1. This CDR3 is built from 15 residues. Germline V gene sequence: CDR1 LGHDT, CDR2 YNNKEL (reference sequence). J gave up 4 bases and V 4 bases, and 9 bases lay outside the gene matches. The DNA for the CDR3 is TGTGCCAGCAGCCGCAACAGGGGCGGAATCACTGAAGCTTTCTTT. Encoded protein: CASSRNRGGITEAFF.

V usage is TRBV6-5 and J usage is TRBJ2-7; TRBD1 aligns across 9 bases. The CDR3 runs to 15 residues. The V and J ends lost 5 bases and 3 bases, in that order; junction bases with no gene match: 8. Germline V gene data show CDR1 as MNHEY and CDR2 as SVGAGI. This CDR3 reads CASSPQDRGSYEQYF. In DNA form, the CDR3 reads TGTGCCAGCAGTCCCCAGGACAGGGGAAGCTACGAGCAGTACTTC.

The chain combines TRBV9 with TRBJ2-3; 9 bases map to TRBD2. V gave up 4 bases and J gave up 0 bases; unmatched junction bases: 3. Germline lookup yields CDR1 SGDLS and CDR2 YYNGEE. This CDR3 comprises 15 residues. CDR3 sequence reads: CASSPGLASTDTQYF. CDR3 DNA: TGTGCCAGCAGCCCTGGACTAGCGAGCACAGATACGCAGTATTTT. Looking up the rest from reference TRBV9 and TRBJ2-3 gives the full variable domain: DSGVTQTPKHLITATGQRVTLRCSPRSGDLSVYWYQQSLDQGLQFLIQYYNGEERAKGNILERFSAQQFPDLHSELNLSSLELGDSALYFCASSPGLASTDTQYFGPGTRLTVL.

The sample holds one count of this clone. This chain joins TRBV18 and TRBJ2-7; D not certain. Germline V gene data show CDR1 as KGHSH and CDR2 as LQKENI. Deletions cut 5 bases from V and 1 base from J, with 15 bases between. This CDR3 contains 15 residues. CDR3 sequence (DNA): TGTGCCAGCTCATCGAACTCCGATTCTTCCTACGAGCAGTACTTC. It specifies CASSSNSDSSYEQYF.

The chain is built from TRBV30 and TRBJ1-6; D gene ambiguous. The CDR3 covers 14 residues. Between the trimmed V and J ends, which lost 4 bases and 8 bases, there was a span of 15 bases. Germline values: CDR1 GTSNPN, CDR2 SVGIG (reference sequence). The CDR3 region has the DNA TGTGCCTGGAAGAGGGTCCGGGTCGATTCACCCCTCCACTTT. This translates into CAWKRVRVDSPLHF.

This chain links TRBV5-8 with TRBJ2-3; 12 positions match TRBD2. Trimming removed 4 bases from V and 4 bases from J; junction bases left unmatched: 7. CDR1 is SGHTS and CDR2 is YDEGEE in the germline V gene. The CDR3 has 16 amino acids. This CDR3 reads CASSKTSGSLADTQYF. The CDR3, as DNA: TGTGCCAGCAGCAAGACTAGCGGGAGCCTCGCAGATACGCAGTATTTT.

The CDR3 is CAISDGVNTEAFF. The CDR3 nucleotides read TGTGCCATCAGTGACGGGGTGAACACTGAAGCTTTCTTT. The chain couples TRBV10-3 to TRBJ1-1; no firm D call. Trimming cost V 3 bases and J 0 bases, with 5 bases left between them. This CDR3 is 13 amino acids long. In germline, CDR1 is ENHRY, CDR2 SYGVKD.

The chain uses TRBV7-3 and TRBJ2-5; the D gene is possibly TRBD1 (5 bases). V dropped 1 base and J dropped 0 bases, with 9 bases sitting between them. CDR1 is SGHTA and CDR2 is FQGTGA in the germline V gene. This CDR3 is 15 amino acids long. The CDR3 sequence: CASSLSRGYQETQYF. The CDR3 bases are TGTGCCAGCAGCTTAAGTAGGGGATACCAAGAGACCCAGTACTTC.

The rearrangement joins TRBV30 to TRBJ1-1, with no clear D. This CDR3 region has 11 residues. Germline V gene lookup returns CDR1 GTSNPN and CDR2 SVGIG (reference sequence). Trimming left V 0 bases short and J 7 bases short, with 6 bases between. The CDR3 DNA sequence: TGTGCCTGGAGTGTCTCCAGTGAAGCTTTCTTT. Protein sequence: CAWSVSSEAFF.

The V and J genes are TRBV27 and TRBJ1-6; weak D call: TRBD1 (5 bases). V lost 6 bases and J lost 6, with 21 bases in between. This CDR3 spans 17 amino acids. Germline-derived CDR1 and CDR2 are MNHEY and SMNVEV (reference sequence). The CDR3 bases are TGTGCCAGCAGGGGATTCGTAAGGGGCCAGGGTAATTCACCCCTCCACTTT. Its translation is CASRGFVRGQGNSPLHF.

This chain links TRBV28 with TRBJ1-2; TRBD1 matches at 9 bases. CDR3 length: 15 amino acids. J lost 3 bases, V lost 6 bases, and 8 bases had no gene match. Germline loops: CDR1 MDHEN, CDR2 SYDVKM. In DNA, the CDR3 is TGTGCCAGCAGCCGACCGGGACAGGGTTACTATGGCTACACCTTC. It codes for CASSRPGQGYYGYTF.